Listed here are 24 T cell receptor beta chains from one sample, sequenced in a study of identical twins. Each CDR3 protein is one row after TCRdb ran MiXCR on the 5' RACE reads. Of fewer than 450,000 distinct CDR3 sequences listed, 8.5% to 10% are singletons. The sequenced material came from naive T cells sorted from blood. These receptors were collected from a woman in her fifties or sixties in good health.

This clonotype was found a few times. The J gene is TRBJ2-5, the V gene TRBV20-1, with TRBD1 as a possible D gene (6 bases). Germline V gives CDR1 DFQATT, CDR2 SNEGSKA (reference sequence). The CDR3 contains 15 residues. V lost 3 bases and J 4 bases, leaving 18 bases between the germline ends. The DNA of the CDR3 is TGCAGTGCTAGCCCCCCGGGATTGGGGGCAGAGACCCAGTACTTC. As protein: CSASPPGLGAETQYF.

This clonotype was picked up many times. In DNA form, the CDR3 reads TGTGCCACCAGTGAAGTAGCGGGAGGGCGGAATGAGCAGTTCTTC. Translation gives CATSEVAGGRNEQFF. The chain is built from TRBV24-1 and TRBJ2-1, with TRBD2 identical over 11 bases. The germline V gene encodes CDR1 KGHDR and CDR2 SFDVKD. J lost 7 bases, V lost 4 bases, and 5 bases had no gene match. The CDR3 contains 15 residues.

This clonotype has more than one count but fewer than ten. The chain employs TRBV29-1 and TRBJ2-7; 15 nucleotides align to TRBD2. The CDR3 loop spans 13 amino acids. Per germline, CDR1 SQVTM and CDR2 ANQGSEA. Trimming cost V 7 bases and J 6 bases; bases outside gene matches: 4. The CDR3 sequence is CSGSGLAGGEQYF. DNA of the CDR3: TGCAGCGGCTCGGGACTAGCGGGAGGCGAGCAGTACTTC.

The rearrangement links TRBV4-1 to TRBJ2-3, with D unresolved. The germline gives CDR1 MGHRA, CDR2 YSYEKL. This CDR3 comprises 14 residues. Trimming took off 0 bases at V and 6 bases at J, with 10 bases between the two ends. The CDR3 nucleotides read TGCGCCAGCAGCCAAGAAAGGGTGGGGGATACGCAGTATTTT. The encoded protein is CASSQERVGDTQYF.

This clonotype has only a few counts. CDR3 in DNA: TGTGCCAGCAGCTTCCGGGACAGCCTACCCTCTGGGGCCAACGTCCTGACTTTC. It specifies CASSFRDSLPSGANVLTF. The chain combines TRBV7-9 with TRBJ2-6; 7 bases align to TRBD1. Unmatched junction bases numbered 8, after V lost 3 bases and J lost 0 bases. The V gene's germline CDR1 is SEHNR and CDR2 FQNEAQ (reference sequence). This CDR3 is built from 18 residues.

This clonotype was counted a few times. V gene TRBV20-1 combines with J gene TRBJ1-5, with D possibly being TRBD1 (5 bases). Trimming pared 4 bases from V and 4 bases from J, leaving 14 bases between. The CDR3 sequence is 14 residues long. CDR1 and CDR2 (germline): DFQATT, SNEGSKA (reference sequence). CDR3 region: CSATRDARNQPQHF. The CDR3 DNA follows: TGCAGTGCTACCCGGGACGCCAGGAATCAGCCCCAGCATTTT.

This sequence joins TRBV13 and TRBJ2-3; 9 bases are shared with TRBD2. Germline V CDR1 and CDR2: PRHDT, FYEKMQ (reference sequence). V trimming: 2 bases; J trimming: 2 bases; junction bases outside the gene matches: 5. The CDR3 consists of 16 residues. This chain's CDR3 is CASSLSGRMVTDTQYF. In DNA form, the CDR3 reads TGTGCCAGCAGCTTAAGCGGGAGGATGGTCACAGATACGCAGTATTTT. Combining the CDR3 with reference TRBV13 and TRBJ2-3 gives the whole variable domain AAGVIQSPRHLIKEKRETATLKCYPIPRHDTVYWYQQGPGQDPQFLISFYEKMQSDKGSIPDRFSAQQFSDYHSELNMSSLELGDSALYFCASSLSGRMVTDTQYFGPGTRLTVL.

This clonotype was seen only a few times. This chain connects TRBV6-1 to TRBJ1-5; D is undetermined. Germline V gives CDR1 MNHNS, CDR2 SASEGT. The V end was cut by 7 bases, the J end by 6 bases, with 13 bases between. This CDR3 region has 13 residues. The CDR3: CASTLGSSQPQHF. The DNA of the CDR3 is TGTGCCAGCACCCTAGGGAGTTCTCAGCCCCAGCATTTT.

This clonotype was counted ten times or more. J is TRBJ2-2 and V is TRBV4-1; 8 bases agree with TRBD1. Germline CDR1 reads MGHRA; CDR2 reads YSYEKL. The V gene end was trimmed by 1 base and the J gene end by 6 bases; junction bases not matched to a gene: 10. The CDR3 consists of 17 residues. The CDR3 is CASSQAPGTGWAGELFF. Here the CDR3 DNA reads TGCGCCAGCAGCCAAGCCCCTGGGACAGGATGGGCCGGGGAGCTGTTTTTT.

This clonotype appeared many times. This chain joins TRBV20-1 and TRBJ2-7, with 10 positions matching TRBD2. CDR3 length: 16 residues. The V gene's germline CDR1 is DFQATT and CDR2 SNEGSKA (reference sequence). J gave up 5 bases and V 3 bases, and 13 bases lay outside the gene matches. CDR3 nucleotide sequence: TGCAGTGCTAGGCCTCCGAGCGGGAGGGCCCGCGACGAGCAGTACTTC. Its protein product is CSARPPSGRARDEQYF.

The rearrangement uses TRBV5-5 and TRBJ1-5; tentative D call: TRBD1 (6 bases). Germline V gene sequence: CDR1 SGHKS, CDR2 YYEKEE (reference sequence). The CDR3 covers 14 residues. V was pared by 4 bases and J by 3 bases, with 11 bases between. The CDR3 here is CASSEGGYNQPQHF. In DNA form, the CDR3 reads TGTGCCAGCAGCGAAGGGGGGTACAATCAGCCCCAGCATTTT.

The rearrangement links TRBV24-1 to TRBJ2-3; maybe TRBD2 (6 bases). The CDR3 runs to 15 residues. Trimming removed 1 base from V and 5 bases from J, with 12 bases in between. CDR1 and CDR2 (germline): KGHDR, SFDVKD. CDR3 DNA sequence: TGTGCCACCAGTGATTTACCCGGGAGTGGAGATACGCAGTATTTT. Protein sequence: CATSDLPGSGDTQYF.

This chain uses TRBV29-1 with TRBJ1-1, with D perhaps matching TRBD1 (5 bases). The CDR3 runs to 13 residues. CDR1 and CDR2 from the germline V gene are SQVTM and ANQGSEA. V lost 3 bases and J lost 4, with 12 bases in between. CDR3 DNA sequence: TGCAGCGTTGAGGGGGGTTCTAGCACTGAAGCTTTCTTT. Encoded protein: CSVEGGSSTEAFF.

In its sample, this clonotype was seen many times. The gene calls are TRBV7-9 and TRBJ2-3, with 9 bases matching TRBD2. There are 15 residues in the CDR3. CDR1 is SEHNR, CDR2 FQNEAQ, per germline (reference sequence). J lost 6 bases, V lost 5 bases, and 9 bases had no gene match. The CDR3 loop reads CASSAGGSGSDTQYF. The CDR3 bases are TGTGCCAGCAGCGCCGGGGGTAGCGGGAGTGATACGCAGTATTTT.

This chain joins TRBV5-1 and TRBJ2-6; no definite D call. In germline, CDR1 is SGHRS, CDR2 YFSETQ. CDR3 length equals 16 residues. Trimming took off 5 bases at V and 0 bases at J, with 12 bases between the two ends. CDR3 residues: CASSSYPSSGANVLTF. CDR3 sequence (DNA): TGCGCCAGCAGTTCTTATCCTAGCTCTGGGGCCAACGTCCTGACTTTC. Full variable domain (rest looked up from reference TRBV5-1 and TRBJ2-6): KAGVTQTPRYLIKTRGQQVTLSCSPISGHRSVSWYQQTPGQGLQFLFEYFSETQRNKGNFPGRFSGRQFSNSRSEMNVSTLELGDSALYLCASSSYPSSGANVLTFGAGSRLTVL.

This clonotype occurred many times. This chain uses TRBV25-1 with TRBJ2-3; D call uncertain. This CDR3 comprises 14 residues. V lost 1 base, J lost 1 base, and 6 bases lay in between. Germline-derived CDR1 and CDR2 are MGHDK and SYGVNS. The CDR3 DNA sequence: TGTGCCAGCAGTGAATCGTACCGCACAGATACGCAGTATTTT. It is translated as CASSESYRTDTQYF.

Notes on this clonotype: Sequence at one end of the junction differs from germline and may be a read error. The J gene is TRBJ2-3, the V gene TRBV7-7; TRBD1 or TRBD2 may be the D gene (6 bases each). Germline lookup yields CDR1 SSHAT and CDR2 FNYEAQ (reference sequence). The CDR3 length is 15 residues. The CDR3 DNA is TGTGCTAGCAGCCCTTTTGGGGGGCAGGTAGATACGCAGTATTTT. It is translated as CASSPFGGQVDTQYF.

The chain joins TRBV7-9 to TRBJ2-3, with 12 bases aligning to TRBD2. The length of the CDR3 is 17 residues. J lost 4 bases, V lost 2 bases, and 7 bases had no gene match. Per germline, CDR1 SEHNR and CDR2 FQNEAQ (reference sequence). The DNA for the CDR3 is TGTGCCAGCAGCTTACTTTCTAGCGGGAGGGCCTCAGATACGCAGTATTTT. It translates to CASSLLSSGRASDTQYF.

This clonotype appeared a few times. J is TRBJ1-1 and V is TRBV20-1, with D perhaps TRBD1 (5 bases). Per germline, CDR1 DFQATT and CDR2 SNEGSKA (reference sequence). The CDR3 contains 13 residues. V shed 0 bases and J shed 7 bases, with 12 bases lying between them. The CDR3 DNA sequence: TGCAGTGCTAGAGATCCAAGGGACCGTGAAGCTTTCTTT. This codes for CSARDPRDREAFF.

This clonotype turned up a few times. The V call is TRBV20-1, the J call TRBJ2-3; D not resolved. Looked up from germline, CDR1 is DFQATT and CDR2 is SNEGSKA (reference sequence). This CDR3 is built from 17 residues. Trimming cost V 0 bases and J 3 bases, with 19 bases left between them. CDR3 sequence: CSARDMGNSWRTDTQYF. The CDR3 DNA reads TGCAGTGCTAGAGATATGGGCAATAGCTGGAGAACAGATACGCAGTATTTT.

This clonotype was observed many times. CDR3 protein: CASSPRGDNYGYTF. CDR3 in DNA: TGTGCCAGCAGCCCCCGGGGGGATAACTATGGCTACACCTTC. The chain carries TRBV27 and TRBJ1-2, with D perhaps TRBD1 (5 bases). Germline V gives CDR1 MNHEY, CDR2 SMNVEV (reference sequence). The CDR3 has 14 amino acids. V lost 6 bases to trimming and J lost 1 base, with 12 bases between them.

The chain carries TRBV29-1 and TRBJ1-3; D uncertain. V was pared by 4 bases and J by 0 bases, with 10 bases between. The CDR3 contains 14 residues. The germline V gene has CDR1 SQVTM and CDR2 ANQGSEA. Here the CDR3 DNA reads TGCAGCGTTGCCTTGGGCAGCTCTGGAAACACCATATATTTT. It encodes CSVALGSSGNTIYF.

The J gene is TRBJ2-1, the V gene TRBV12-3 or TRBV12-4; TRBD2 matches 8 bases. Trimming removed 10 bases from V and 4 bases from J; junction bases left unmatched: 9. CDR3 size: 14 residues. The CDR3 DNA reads TGTGCCACTCAAAGCGGGAGTTCTTACAATGAGCAGTTCTTC. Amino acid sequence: CATQSGSSYNEQFF.

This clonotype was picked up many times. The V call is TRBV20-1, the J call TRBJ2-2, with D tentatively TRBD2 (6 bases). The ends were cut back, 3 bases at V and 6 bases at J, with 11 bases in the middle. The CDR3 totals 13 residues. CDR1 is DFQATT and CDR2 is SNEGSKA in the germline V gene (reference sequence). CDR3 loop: CSASGGVAGELFF. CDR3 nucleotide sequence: TGCAGTGCTAGTGGAGGGGTGGCCGGGGAGCTGTTTTTT.